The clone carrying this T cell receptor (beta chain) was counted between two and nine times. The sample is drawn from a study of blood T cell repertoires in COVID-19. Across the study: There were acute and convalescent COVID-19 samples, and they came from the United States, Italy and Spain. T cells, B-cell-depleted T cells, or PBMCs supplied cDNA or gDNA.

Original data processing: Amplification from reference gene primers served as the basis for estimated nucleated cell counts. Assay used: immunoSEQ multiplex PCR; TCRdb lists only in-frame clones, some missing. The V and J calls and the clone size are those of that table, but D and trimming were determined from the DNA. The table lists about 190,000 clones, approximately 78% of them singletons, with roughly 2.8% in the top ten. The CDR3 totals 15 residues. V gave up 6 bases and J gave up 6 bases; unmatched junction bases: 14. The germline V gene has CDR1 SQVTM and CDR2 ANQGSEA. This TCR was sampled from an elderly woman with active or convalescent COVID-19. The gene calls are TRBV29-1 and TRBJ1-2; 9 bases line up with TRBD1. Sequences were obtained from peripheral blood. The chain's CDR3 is CSVRDRVWSQDGYTF. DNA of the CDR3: TGCAGCGTGAGGGACAGGGTTTGGTCTCAGGATGGCTACACCTTC.